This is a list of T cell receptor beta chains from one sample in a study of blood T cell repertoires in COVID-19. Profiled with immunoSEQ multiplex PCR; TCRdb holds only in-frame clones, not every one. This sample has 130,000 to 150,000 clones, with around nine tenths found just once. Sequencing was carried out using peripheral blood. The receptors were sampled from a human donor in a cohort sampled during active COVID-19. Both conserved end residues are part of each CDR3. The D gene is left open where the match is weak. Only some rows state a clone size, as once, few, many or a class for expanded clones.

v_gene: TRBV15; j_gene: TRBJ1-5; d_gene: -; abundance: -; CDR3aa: CATSGDRLGQPQHF; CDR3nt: TGTGCCACCAGCGGTGACAGGCTGGGTCAGCCCCAGCATTTT
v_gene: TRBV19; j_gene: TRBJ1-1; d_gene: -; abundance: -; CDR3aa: CASSILPRLKNTEAFF; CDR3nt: TGTGCCAGTAGTATACTCCCGAGACTGAAGAACACTGAAGCTTTCTTT
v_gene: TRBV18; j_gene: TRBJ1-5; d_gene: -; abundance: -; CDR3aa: CASSPLGQTDQPQHF; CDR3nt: TGTGCCAGCTCACCACTTGGACAGACAGATCAGCCCCAGCATTTT
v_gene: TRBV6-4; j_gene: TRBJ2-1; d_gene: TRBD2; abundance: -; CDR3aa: CASNIMGGRESYNEQFF; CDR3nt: TGTGCCAGCAACATCATGGGCGGGAGGGAATCCTACAATGAGCAGTTCTTC
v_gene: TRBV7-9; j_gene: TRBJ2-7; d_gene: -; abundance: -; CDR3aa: CATRGAGPTYEQYF; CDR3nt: TGTGCCACCCGCGGGGCGGGGCCAACCTACGAGCAGTACTTC
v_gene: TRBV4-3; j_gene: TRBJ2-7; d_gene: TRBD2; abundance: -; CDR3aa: CASSQDRLAGPYEQYF; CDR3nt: TGCGCCAGCAGCCAAGATAGGCTAGCGGGGCCCTACGAGCAGTACTTC
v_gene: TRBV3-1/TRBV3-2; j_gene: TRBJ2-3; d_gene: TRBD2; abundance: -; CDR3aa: CASSSETSGNTDTQYF; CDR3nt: TGTGCCAGCAGCTCCGAGACTAGCGGGAACACAGATACGCAGTATTTT
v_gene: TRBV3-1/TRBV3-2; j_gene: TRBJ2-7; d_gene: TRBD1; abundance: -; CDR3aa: CASSQDFSWDRRLF; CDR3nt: TGTGCCAGCAGCCAAGATTTTTCTTGGGACAGGAGACTCTTC
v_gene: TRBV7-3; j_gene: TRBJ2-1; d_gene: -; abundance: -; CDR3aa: CASSSPAATEQFF; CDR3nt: TGTGCCAGCAGCTCCCCTGCAGCGACTGAGCAGTTCTTC
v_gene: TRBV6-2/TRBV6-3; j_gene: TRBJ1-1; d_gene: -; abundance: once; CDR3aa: CASSYDRNTEAFF; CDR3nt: TGTGCCAGCAGTTATGACAGGAACACTGAAGCTTTCTTT
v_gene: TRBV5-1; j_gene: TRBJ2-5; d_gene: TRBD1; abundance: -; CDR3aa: CASVPQQGSKTQYF; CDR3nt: TGCGCCAGCGTCCCCCAACAGGGGTCCAAGACCCAGTACTTC
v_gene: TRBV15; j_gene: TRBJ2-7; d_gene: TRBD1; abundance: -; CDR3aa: CATSSPRRGLAYEQYF; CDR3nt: TGTGCCACCAGCTCCCCCCGTAGGGGGCTAGCATACGAGCAGTACTTC
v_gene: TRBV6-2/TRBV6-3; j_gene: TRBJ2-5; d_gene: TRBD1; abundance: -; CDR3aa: CASSPGDRQETQYF; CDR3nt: TGTGCCAGCAGCCCTGGGGACAGACAAGAGACCCAGTACTTC
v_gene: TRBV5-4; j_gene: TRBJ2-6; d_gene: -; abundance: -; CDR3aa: CASSLGIGSGANVLTF; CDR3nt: TGTGCCAGCAGCTTGGGTATCGGGTCTGGGGCCAACGTCCTGACTTTC
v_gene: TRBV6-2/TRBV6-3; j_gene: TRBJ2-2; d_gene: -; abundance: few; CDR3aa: CASSFDPGDNTGELFF; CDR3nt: TGTGCCAGCAGTTTTGACCCGGGGGATAACACCGGGGAGCTGTTTTTT
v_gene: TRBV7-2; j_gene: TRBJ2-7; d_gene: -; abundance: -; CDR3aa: CASSFSTASYEQYF; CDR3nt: TGTGCCAGCAGCTTCTCAACTGCCTCCTACGAGCAGTACTTC
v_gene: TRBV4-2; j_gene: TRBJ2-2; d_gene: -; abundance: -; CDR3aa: CASSQDSGGNTGELFF; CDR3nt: TGTGCCAGCAGCCAAGATAGTGGAGGGAACACCGGGGAGCTGTTTTTT
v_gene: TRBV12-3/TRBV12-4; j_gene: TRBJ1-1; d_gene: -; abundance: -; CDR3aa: CASIPGGGLEAFF; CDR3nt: TGTGCCAGCATCCCCGGCGGGGGACTTGAAGCTTTCTTT
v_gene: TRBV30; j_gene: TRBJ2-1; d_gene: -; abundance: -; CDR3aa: CAWTLILSSYNEQFF; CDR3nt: TGTGCCTGGACTCTCATTCTGAGCTCCTACAATGAGCAGTTCTTC
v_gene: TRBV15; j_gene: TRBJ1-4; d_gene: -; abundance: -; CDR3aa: CATRQRNEKLFF; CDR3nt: TGTGCCACCCGACAGCGTAATGAAAAACTGTTTTTT
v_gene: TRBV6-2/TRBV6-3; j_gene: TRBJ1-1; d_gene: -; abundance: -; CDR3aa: CASSGGTLGTEAFF; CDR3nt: TGTGCCAGCAGCGGGGGGACCCTGGGGACTGAAGCTTTCTTT
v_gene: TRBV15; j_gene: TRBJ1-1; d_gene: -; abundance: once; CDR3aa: CATSTGPGAEAFF; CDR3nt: TGTGCCACCAGCACAGGGCCTGGAGCTGAAGCTTTCTTT
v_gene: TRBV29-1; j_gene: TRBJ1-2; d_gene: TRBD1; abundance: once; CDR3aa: CSVGQGGYTF; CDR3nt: TGCAGCGTTGGACAGGGGGGCTACACCTTC
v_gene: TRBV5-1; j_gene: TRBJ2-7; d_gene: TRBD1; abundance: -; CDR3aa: CASSLQGQGKYEQYF; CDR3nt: TGCGCCAGCAGCCTCCAAGGACAGGGGAAGTACGAGCAGTACTTC
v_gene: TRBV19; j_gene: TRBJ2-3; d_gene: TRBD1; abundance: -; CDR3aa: CASSRGQQIDTQYF; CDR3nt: TGTGCCAGTAGTAGGGGACAGCAGATAGATACGCAGTATTTT
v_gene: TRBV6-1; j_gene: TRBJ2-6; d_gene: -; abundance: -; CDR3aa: CASIDIGGSGANVLTF; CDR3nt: TGTGCCAGCATTGACATAGGAGGATCTGGGGCCAACGTCCTGACTTTC
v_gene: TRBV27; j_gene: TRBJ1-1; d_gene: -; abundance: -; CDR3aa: CASSLLNAGLSTEAFF; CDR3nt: TGTGCCAGCAGTTTATTGAACGCAGGGTTAAGCACTGAAGCTTTCTTT
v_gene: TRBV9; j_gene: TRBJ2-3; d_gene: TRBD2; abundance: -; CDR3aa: CASSVVVTAGATDTQYF; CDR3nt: TGTGCCAGCAGCGTAGTAGTAACAGCGGGGGCTACAGATACGCAGTATTTT
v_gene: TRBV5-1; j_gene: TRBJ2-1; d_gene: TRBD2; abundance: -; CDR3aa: CASSLVLAGAVGEQFF; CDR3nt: TGCGCCAGCAGCTTGGTGCTAGCGGGGGCTGTGGGTGAGCAGTTCTTC
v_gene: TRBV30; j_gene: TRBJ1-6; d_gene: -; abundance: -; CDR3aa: CAWSVRGQGKDNSPLHF; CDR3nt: TGTGCCTGGAGTGTACGCGGTCAGGGGAAGGATAATTCACCCCTCCACTTT
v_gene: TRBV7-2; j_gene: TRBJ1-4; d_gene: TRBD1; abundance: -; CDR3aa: CASSLVSTGKNEKLFF; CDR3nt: TGTGCCAGCAGCTTAGTGTCGACAGGGAAAAATGAAAAACTGTTTTTT
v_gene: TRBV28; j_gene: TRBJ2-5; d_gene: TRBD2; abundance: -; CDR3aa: CASSLLAGGIQETQYF; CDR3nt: TGTGCCAGCAGTTTGTTAGCGGGAGGCATCCAAGAGACCCAGTACTTC
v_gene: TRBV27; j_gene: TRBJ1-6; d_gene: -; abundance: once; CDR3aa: CASRLQGYNSPLHF; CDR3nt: TGTGCCAGCAGGCTCCAGGGGTATAATTCACCCCTCCACTTT
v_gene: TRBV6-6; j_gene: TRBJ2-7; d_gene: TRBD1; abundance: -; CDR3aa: CAGGTGIYEQYF; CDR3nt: TGTGCCGGTGGGACAGGGATCTACGAGCAGTACTTC
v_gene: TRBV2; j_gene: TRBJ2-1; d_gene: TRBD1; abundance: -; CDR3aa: CASSARTGNYFDNEQFF; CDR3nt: TGTGCCAGCAGCGCCAGGACAGGGAACTACTTTGACAATGAGCAGTTCTTC
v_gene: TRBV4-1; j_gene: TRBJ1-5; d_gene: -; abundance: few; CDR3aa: CASSQAVEQPQHF; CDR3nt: TGCGCCAGCAGCCAAGCGGTCGAGCAGCCCCAGCATTTT
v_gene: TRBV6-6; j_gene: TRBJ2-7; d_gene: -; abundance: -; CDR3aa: CASSYPPQPYGGEQYF; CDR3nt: TGTGCCAGCAGTTACCCCCCTCAGCCGTATGGGGGGGAGCAGTACTTC
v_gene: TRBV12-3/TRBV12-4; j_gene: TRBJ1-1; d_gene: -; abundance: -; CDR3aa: CASSLGVEAFF; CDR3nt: TGTGCCAGCAGTCTCGGGGTTGAAGCTTTCTTT
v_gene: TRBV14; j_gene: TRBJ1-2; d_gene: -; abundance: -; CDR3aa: CASSHQGLRYGYTF; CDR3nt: TGTGCCAGCAGCCACCAGGGTCTTCGGTATGGCTACACCTTC
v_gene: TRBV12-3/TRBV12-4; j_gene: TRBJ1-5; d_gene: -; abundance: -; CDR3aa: CASSLTRQPQHF; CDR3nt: TGTGCCAGCAGTTTAACTCGCCAGCCCCAGCATTTT